Sequencing of this T cell receptor (beta chain) was carried out in a study of T cell responses to AZD1222 COVID-19 vaccine. General observations from the study: Close to half of all spike-specific TCRs reportedly target regions of the variants that are unmutated. Donors, mostly white British, included more females; clonal diversity was possibly underestimated. Repertoires were obtained only post-peak T cell response. Distributed over spike, vaccine-associated CD4 TCRs predominated at 160-218 and 743-854.

As concerns this clone: Its specificity is unknown.

Germline assignment: CDR1 LGHDT and CDR2 YNNKEL (reference sequence). V was shortened by 0 bases and J by 5 bases, with 13 bases between the two germline ends. This CDR3 has 15 amino acids. The assay was immunoSEQ multiplex PCR, and TCRdb's table has in-frame clones only and misses some. Here the sample spans about 97,000 clones, more than 70% being singletons. This TCR derives from an adult in good health. The chain is built from TRBV3-1 (or the pseudogene TRBV3-2) and TRBJ1-2; D is perhaps TRBD1 (5 bases). This specimen was peripheral blood, taken on day 0 of AZD1222 vaccination. DNA for the CDR3: TGTGCCAGCAGCCAAGATCACGGGGCGAGGTATGGCTACACCTTC. Protein sequence: CASSQDHGARYGYTF.